Sequencing of this TCR beta chain was carried out in a study of CXCR3-negative and CXCR3-positive naive CD8 T cells. The CDR3 is 17 residues long. Looked up from germline, CDR1 is LNHNV and CDR2 is YYDKDF (reference sequence). The method, 5' RACE with UMI labels, was used to prepare the TRB cDNA libraries. TCRdb reworked the 5' RACE reads into one entry per CDR3 protein, no DNA. The table for this sample gives about 130,000 distinct CDR3 sequences. Whole-study findings and limits: Hydrophobicity of TRB CDR3s was greater in CXCR3-positive naive cells than in CXCR3-negative naive cells.

As to this clonotype: Its antigen remains unidentified.

This sequence joins TRBV15 and TRBJ2-5; TCRdb's D call, TRBD2, is unchecked because there is no DNA. The source is a human donor in good health. Some clones in this sample may be carry-over from other donors' samples. Sequencing input: naive CXCR3+ CD8+ T cells from blood. Documented subset: CD45RO-CCR7+CD27+CD95- naive CD8+ T cells expressing CXCR3 (TNR3+). The CDR3 here is CATSRGEIVRSPETQYF.